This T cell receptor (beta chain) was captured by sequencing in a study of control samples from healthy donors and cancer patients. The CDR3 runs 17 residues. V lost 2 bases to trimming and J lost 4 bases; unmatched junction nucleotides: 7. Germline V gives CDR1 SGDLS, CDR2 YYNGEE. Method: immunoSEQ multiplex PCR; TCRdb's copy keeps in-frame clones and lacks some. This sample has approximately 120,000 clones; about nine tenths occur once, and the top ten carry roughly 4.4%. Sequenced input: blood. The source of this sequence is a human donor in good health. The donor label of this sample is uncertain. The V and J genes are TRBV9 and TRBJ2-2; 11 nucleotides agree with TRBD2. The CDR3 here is CASSVTSGGRLTGELFF. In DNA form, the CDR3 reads TGTGCCAGCAGCGTCACTAGCGGGGGCCGACTCACCGGGGAGCTGTTTTTT.